These 26 T cell receptor beta chains came from one sample sequenced in a study of T cell responses to AZD1222 COVID-19 vaccine. Sequencing was performed with immunoSEQ multiplex PCR; in TCRdb, only in-frame clones are kept and a portion is missing. The data contain tens of thousands of clones, around nine tenths of them singletons. The sample here was peripheral blood, taken on day 0 of AZD1222 vaccination. The receptors come from an adult in good health.

The chain carries TRBV10-1 and TRBJ1-1; D is undetermined. The V end was cut by 0 bases, the J end by 6 bases, with 8 bases between. The CDR3 has 13 amino acids. Germline lookup yields CDR1 WNHNN and CDR2 SYGVQD (reference sequence). The CDR3 loop reads CASSESIVAEAFF. In DNA form, the CDR3 reads TGCGCCAGCAGTGAGTCTATAGTCGCTGAAGCTTTCTTT.

The V and J genes are TRBV7-3 and TRBJ2-5, with a possible D match to TRBD2 (6 bases). Trimming removed 3 bases from V and 2 bases from J, with 13 bases in between. This CDR3 has 15 residues. Germline CDR1 is SGHTA and CDR2 is FQGTGA. The CDR3 DNA reads as TGTGCCAGCAGCTTTACCGGGAGCCTACAAGAGACCCAGTACTTC. Its protein is CASSFTGSLQETQYF. Drawing the rest from reference TRBV7-3 and TRBJ2-5, the complete variable domain is GAGVSQTPSNKVTEKGKYVELRCDPISGHTALYWYRQSLGQGPEFLIYFQGTGAADDSGLPNDRFFAVRPEGSVSTLKIQRTERGDSAVYLCASSFTGSLQETQYFGPGTRLLVL.

The chain carries TRBV28 and TRBJ2-1; D is unclear. The CDR3 loop spans 15 amino acids. CDR1 and CDR2 from the germline V gene are MDHEN and SYDVKM. V lost 1 base and J 6 bases, leaving 13 bases between the germline ends. The CDR3 region has the DNA TGTGCCAGCAGTTTATCAGATAGGCCCCTCAATGAGCAGTTCTTC. As protein: CASSLSDRPLNEQFF.

V usage is TRBV3-1 (or the pseudogene TRBV3-2) and J usage is TRBJ1-2; TRBD1 might be the D (5 bases). The V end lost 0 bases, the J end lost 3 bases, and 8 bases lay between the germline ends. This CDR3 comprises 14 residues. Per germline, CDR1 LGHDT and CDR2 YNNKEL (reference sequence). The CDR3 DNA is TGTGCCAGCAGCCAAGACACAGGACACTATGGCTACACCTTC. Translation gives CASSQDTGHYGYTF.

V gene TRBV5-5 combines with J gene TRBJ1-1; tentatively, D is TRBD1 (6 bases). Trimming left V 4 bases short and J 3 bases short, with 10 bases between. The CDR3 covers 13 residues. CDR1 is SGHKS, CDR2 YYEKEE, per germline (reference sequence). Here the CDR3 reads CASSPQGDTEAFF. The CDR3, as DNA: TGTGCCAGCAGCCCACAGGGCGACACTGAAGCTTTCTTT.

The genes are TRBV6-5 and TRBJ2-2, with a tentative D call TRBD2 (7 bases). The CDR3 runs to 15 residues. Per germline, CDR1 MNHEY and CDR2 SVGAGI. V lost 9 bases, J lost 0 bases, and 14 bases lay in between. CDR3 amino acids: CARGGTNPNTGELFF. For the CDR3, the DNA is TGTGCCAGAGGGGGGACTAACCCGAACACCGGGGAGCTGTTTTTT.

V is TRBV29-1 and J is TRBJ2-7, with TRBD1 matching 9 bases. The CDR3 is made up of 13 amino acids. V lost 3 bases, J lost 1 base, and 1 base stayed unmatched. CDR1 SQVTM and CDR2 ANQGSEA come from the germline V gene. The DNA for the CDR3 is TGCAGCGTTGACGGGACAGGGTCCTACGAGCAGTACTTC. Translating gives CSVDGTGSYEQYF.

The chain recombines TRBV19 with TRBJ2-7, with TRBD1 as a possible D gene (5 bases). This CDR3 region has 14 residues. V lost 3 bases to trimming and J lost 7 bases, with 16 bases between them. Per the germline V gene, CDR1 is LNHDA and CDR2 is SQIVND (reference sequence). CDR3 bases: TGTGCCAGTAGTATGGGGCACGCGGCTCGGGAGCAGTACTTC. It translates to CASSMGHAAREQYF.

This clone was seen more than once but under ten times. V gene TRBV5-1 combines with J gene TRBJ2-7, with 10 bases identical to TRBD1. Unmatched junction bases numbered 10, after V lost 4 bases and J lost 3 bases. Germline CDR1 is SGHRS and CDR2 is YFSETQ. CDR3 length: 16 residues. CDR3 sequence (DNA): TGCGCCAGCAGCAGCGGGACAGGGGAAGTCTACTACGAGCAGTACTTC. This codes for CASSSGTGEVYYEQYF.

The genes are TRBV5-1 and TRBJ1-1; possible D gene TRBD1, 6 bases. The CDR3 extends over 14 amino acids. Germline V gene lookup returns CDR1 SGHRS and CDR2 YFSETQ. The V and J ends lost 2 bases and 0 bases respectively, with 8 bases between them. CDR3 amino acids: CASSFRDMNTEAFF. For the CDR3, the DNA is TGCGCCAGCAGCTTCCGGGACATGAACACTGAAGCTTTCTTT.

The CDR3 loop is CASSQTGRGSQPQHF. CDR3 DNA: TGTGCCAGCAGCCAGACGGGACGGGGGAGCCAGCCCCAGCATTTT. This rearrangement joins TRBV3-1 (or the pseudogene TRBV3-2) to TRBJ1-5; a possible D gene is TRBD1 (5 bases). Trimming shortened V by 3 bases and J by 7 bases, and 16 bases separated the two germline ends. Looked up from germline, CDR1 is LGHDT and CDR2 is YNNKEL (reference sequence). The CDR3 is 15 amino acids.

The rearrangement links TRBV6-5 to TRBJ1-1; the D gene is possibly TRBD1 (5 bases). Trimming removed 6 bases at V and 0 bases at J, with 14 bases between. CDR3 size: 15 residues. Germline-derived CDR1 and CDR2 are MNHEY and SVGAGI. CDR3 loop: CASSLRARVNTEAFF. CDR3 bases: TGTGCCAGCAGCCTCCGGGCCAGGGTGAACACTGAAGCTTTCTTT.

The chain couples TRBV5-1 to TRBJ2-7, with D perhaps TRBD2 (7 bases). The germline V and J ends were trimmed by 6 bases and 1 base, with 17 bases remaining between them. Germline V gene sequence: CDR1 SGHRS, CDR2 YFSETQ. This CDR3 is built from 15 residues. This CDR3 is CASNRGTTRSYEQYF. The CDR3 region has the DNA TGCGCCAGCAATAGGGGGACTACACGATCCTACGAGCAGTACTTC.

This clone was observed a few times. The J gene is TRBJ1-1, the V gene TRBV10-2; D is unclear. Germline values: CDR1 WSHSY, CDR2 SAAADI. CDR3 length equals 14 residues. V lost 2 bases to trimming and J lost 7 bases, with 14 bases between them. CDR3 loop: CASSEREFSGEAFF. CDR3 nucleotides: TGCGCCAGCAGTGAGAGGGAGTTTAGCGGTGAAGCTTTCTTT.

The rearrangement links TRBV7-9 to TRBJ2-3; no reliable D call. Trimming shortened V by 1 base and J by 1 base, and 3 bases separated the two germline ends. CDR1 is SEHNR, CDR2 FQNEAQ, per germline (reference sequence). The CDR3 is made up of 13 amino acids. This CDR3 reads CASSLGGTDTQYF. CDR3 coding DNA: TGTGCCAGCAGCTTAGGGGGCACAGATACGCAGTATTTT.

This chain links TRBV24-1 with TRBJ1-1; no definite D call. CDR3 length equals 13 residues. CDR1 and CDR2 (germline): KGHDR, SFDVKD. Trimming took 12 bases from V and 4 from J, leaving 17 bases between them. As DNA, the CDR3 is TGTGCCTCCCGCGGATCCGAGGGCACTGAAGCTTTCTTT. It specifies CASRGSEGTEAFF.

The V gene is TRBV5-1, the J gene TRBJ1-2; D may be TRBD1 (6 bases). CDR3 length: 14 residues. The germline V and J ends were trimmed by 2 bases and 4 bases, with 12 bases remaining between them. In germline, CDR1 is SGHRS, CDR2 YFSETQ. The CDR3 spells CASSFLDRSYGYTF. The CDR3 DNA reads TGCGCCAGCAGCTTCTTAGACAGGTCCTATGGCTACACCTTC.

This sequence joins TRBV30 and TRBJ1-6, with a tentative D call TRBD1 (5 bases). This CDR3 comprises 12 residues. V was shortened by 4 bases and J by 5 bases, with 6 bases between the two germline ends. Per the germline V gene, CDR1 is GTSNPN and CDR2 is SVGIG (reference sequence). The CDR3 DNA reads TGTGCCTGGACAGGGAATAATTCACCCCTCCACTTT. Protein sequence: CAWTGNNSPLHF. The variable domain in full, with the rest retrieved from reference TRBV30 and TRBJ1-6, is SQTIHQWPATLVQPVGSPLSLECTVEGTSNPNLYWYRQAAGRGLQLLFYSVGIGQISSEVPQNLSASRPQDRQFILSSKKLLLSDSGFYLCAWTGNNSPLHFGNGTRLTVT.

This chain links TRBV7-8 with TRBJ1-5; TRBD1 is a possible D gene (5 bases). CDR1 SGHVS and CDR2 FQNEAQ come from the germline V gene. The CDR3 covers 15 residues. V lost 1 base to trimming and J lost 3 bases, with 10 bases between them. The CDR3 sequence is CASSLVRDANQPQHF. In nucleotides, the CDR3 is TGTGCCAGCAGCTTAGTCCGGGACGCCAATCAGCCCCAGCATTTT.

The chain joins TRBV4-1 to TRBJ2-2; D is undetermined. V was trimmed by 4 bases and J by 6 bases, leaving 12 bases between them. The CDR3 sequence is 14 residues long. Looked up from germline, CDR1 is MGHRA and CDR2 is YSYEKL. The CDR3 reads CASSPHVFPGELFF. Here the CDR3 DNA reads TGCGCCAGCAGCCCACATGTATTCCCCGGGGAGCTGTTTTTT.

The chain carries TRBV30 and TRBJ2-7; 9 nucleotides line up with TRBD2. The CDR3 loop spans 14 amino acids. Per germline, CDR1 GTSNPN and CDR2 SVGIG (reference sequence). The trim removed 2 bases at V and 4 bases at J, leaving 6 bases unmatched. This CDR3 is CAWSISGSNYEQYF. CDR3 nucleotide sequence: TGTGCCTGGAGTATTAGCGGGAGTAATTACGAGCAGTACTTC.

This rearrangement joins TRBV14 to TRBJ1-2, with TRBD1 as a possible D gene (5 bases). Trimming left V 4 bases short and J 0 bases short, with 9 bases between. This CDR3 spans 14 amino acids. Germline CDR1 is SGHDN and CDR2 is FVKESK. This CDR3 is CASSRGGPNYGYTF. CDR3 DNA: TGTGCCAGCAGCCGGGGGGGACCTAACTATGGCTACACCTTC.

J is TRBJ2-2 and V is TRBV7-2, with D perhaps matching TRBD2 (6 bases). Deletions cut 5 bases from V and 5 bases from J, with 15 bases between. The CDR3 consists of 15 residues. Germline V CDR1 and CDR2: SGHTA, FQGNSA. The CDR3 DNA is TGTGCCAGCAGCGATAAGACTAGTTTTACCGGGGAGCTGTTTTTT. As protein: CASSDKTSFTGELFF. Full variable domain (remainder filled in from reference TRBV7-2 and TRBJ2-2): GAGVSQSPSNKVTEKGKDVELRCDPISGHTALYWYRQSLGQGLEFLIYFQGNSAPDKSGLPSDRFSAERTGGSVSTLTIQRTQQEDSAVYLCASSDKTSFTGELFFGEGSRLTVL.

The chain links TRBV3-1 (or the pseudogene TRBV3-2) to TRBJ2-5; D is perhaps TRBD1 (6 bases). The V gene's germline CDR1 is LGHDT and CDR2 YNNKEL (reference sequence). The CDR3 spans 14 residues. V shed 4 bases and J shed 2 bases, with 11 bases lying between them. The CDR3 bases are TGTGCCAGCAGCCGACAGGTCCAACAAGAGACCCAGTACTTC. Translated: CASSRQVQQETQYF.

This chain joins TRBV11-3 and TRBJ2-3; 7 bases map to TRBD1. The germline CDR1 and CDR2 sequences are SGHNT and YENEEA. V gave up 5 bases and J gave up 3 bases; unmatched junction bases: 11. The CDR3 totals 16 residues. The CDR3 DNA sequence: TGTGCCAGCAGCCCCCTCGGACAGGAGCAAACAGATACGCAGTATTTT. This translates into CASSPLGQEQTDTQYF. Looking up the rest from reference TRBV11-3 and TRBJ2-3 gives the full variable domain: EAGVVQSPRYKIIEKKQPVAFWCNPISGHNTLYWYLQNLGQGPELLIRYENEEAVDDSQLPKDRFSAERLKGVDSTLKIQPAELGDSAVYLCASSPLGQEQTDTQYFGPGTRLTVL.

The V gene is TRBV12-3 or TRBV12-4, the J gene TRBJ2-1; D is uncertain. CDR3 size: 12 residues. Trimming removed 6 bases from V and 4 bases from J, with 7 bases in between. The CDR3 bases are TGTGCCAGCAGCATCGGATACAATGAGCAGTTCTTC. Protein product: CASSIGYNEQFF.